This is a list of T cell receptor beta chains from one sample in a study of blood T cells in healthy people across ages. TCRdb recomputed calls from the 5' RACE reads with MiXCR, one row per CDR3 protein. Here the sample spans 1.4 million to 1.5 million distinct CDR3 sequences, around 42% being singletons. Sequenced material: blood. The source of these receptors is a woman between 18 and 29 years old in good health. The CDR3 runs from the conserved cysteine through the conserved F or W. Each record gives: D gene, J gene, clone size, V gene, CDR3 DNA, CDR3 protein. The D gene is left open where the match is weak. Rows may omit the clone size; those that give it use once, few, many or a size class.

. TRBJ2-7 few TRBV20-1 TGCAGTGCCCCGGTGGGCTACGAGCAGTACTTC CSAPVGYEQYF
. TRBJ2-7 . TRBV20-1 TGCAGTGCCATCTCGCGGGACTCCTACGAGCAGTACTTC CSAISRDSYEQYF
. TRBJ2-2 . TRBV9 TGTGCCAGCACCCTAAGTAACACCGGGGAGCTGTTTTTT CASTLSNTGELFF
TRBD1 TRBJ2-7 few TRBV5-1 TGCGCCAGCAGCCGGGGCCAGGACAGGGGCTACGAGCAGTACTTC CASSRGQDRGYEQYF
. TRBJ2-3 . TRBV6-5 TGTGCCAGCAGGAAGGATGGGGCAGATACGCAGTATTTT CASRKDGADTQYF
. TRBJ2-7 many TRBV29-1 TGCAGCGCTATAGAGTCACCGCGCCCCCCGAGAGACGAGCAGTACTTC CSAIESPRPPRDEQYF
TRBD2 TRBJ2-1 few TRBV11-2 TGTGCCAGCAGCCGCCCGGGACTAGCGGGAGGGATACGAGAATCTTACAATGAGCAGTTCTTC CASSRPGLAGGIRESYNEQFF
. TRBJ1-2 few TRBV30 TGTGCCTTGGACAGTGACAACTATGGCTACACCTTC CALDSDNYGYTF
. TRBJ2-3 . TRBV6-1 TGTGCCAGCAGTGAAGGTTGGGGCAGAAATACAGATACGCAGTATTTT CASSEGWGRNTDTQYF
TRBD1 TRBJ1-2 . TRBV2 TGTGCCAGCAGCGATGACAGGGTCTATAGCTACACCTTC CASSDDRVYSYTF
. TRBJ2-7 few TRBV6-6 TGTGCCAGCACTCGTGGAACTCGCGAGCAGTACTTC CASTRGTREQYF
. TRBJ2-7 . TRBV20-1 TGCAGTGCTAGAGACCCGATGGGGCGCAGTGAGCAGTACTTC CSARDPMGRSEQYF
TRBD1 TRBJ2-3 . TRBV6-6 TGTGCCGCCCAACAGGGGGTTATGACAGATACGCAGTATTTT CAAQQGVMTDTQYF
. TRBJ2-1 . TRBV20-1 TGCAGTGCTAGAGGGGCTGTCAGCTCCTACAATGAGCAGTTCTTC CSARGAVSSYNEQFF
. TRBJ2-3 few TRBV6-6 TGTGCCAGCACCCCGGGGGACTTCACAGATACGCAGTATTTT CASTPGDFTDTQYF
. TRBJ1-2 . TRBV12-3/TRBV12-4 TGTGCCAGCAGCCGGAGCGGGACTCGGGGCCCTAGGGGCTACACCTTC CASSRSGTRGPRGYTF
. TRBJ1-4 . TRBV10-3 TGTGCCATCAGTGACCGGGGCTCAACTAATGAAAAACTGTTTTTT CAISDRGSTNEKLFF
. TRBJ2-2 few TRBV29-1 TGCAGCGTTGTTCTGGAGAAGGGCGGGGAGCTGTTTTTT CSVVLEKGGELFF
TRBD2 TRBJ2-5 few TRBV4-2 TGTGCCAGCAGCCAATCAAGCGGGGGGGAGACCCAGTACTTC CASSQSSGGETQYF
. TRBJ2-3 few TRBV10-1 TGCGCCAGCAGACTAGGAGCCGCAGATACGCAGTATTTT CASRLGAADTQYF
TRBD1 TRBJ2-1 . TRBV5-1 TGCGCCAGCGCAAACAGGGGAAGCGGCCTTACCAGCTCCTACAATGAGCAGTTCTTC CASANRGSGLTSSYNEQFF
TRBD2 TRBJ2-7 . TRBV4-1 TGCGCCAGCAGCCAAGGTGTGGCAGGGACTACCTACGAGCAGTACTTC CASSQGVAGTTYEQYF
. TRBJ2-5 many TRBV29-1 TGCAGCGTTGAAGTCGCCGGACCCCCGCGGTACTTC CSVEVAGPPRYF
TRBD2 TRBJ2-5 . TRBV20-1 TGCAGTGCCAACACGGGGGCTAGCGGGAACCAAGAGGCCCAGTACTTC CSANTGASGNQEAQYF
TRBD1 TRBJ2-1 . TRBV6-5 TGTGCCAGCAGTTACCAGGGGGATGGTGAGCAGTTCTTC CASSYQGDGEQFF
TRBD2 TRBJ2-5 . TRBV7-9 TGTGCCAGCAGACCTGCACGGGGACTAGCGGGAGGGCAAGAGACCCAGTACTTC CASRPARGLAGGQETQYF
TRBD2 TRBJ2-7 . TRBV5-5 TGTGCCAGCAGCAGCGCGGGAGCATACGAGCAGTACTTC CASSSAGAYEQYF
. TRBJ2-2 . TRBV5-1 TGCGCCAGCATGTGGGGGCCCACCGGGGAGCTGTTTTTT CASMWGPTGELFF
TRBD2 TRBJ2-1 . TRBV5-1 TGCGCCTGCAGCTTGGTAGCGGGGACCCGGAGTGAGCAGTTCTTC CACSLVAGTRSEQFF
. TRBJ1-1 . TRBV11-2 TGTGCCAGCAGCTTAGATTTATGGGACACTGAAGCTTTCTTT CASSLDLWDTEAFF
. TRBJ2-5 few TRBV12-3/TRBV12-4 TGTGCCAGCAGTCCAAGGGAGGTGTACGAGGGGAAGACCCAGTACTTC CASSPREVYEGKTQYF
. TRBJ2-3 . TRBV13 TGTGCCAGCAGCTTAAGACCCAGAGGCACAGATACGCAGTATTTT CASSLRPRGTDTQYF
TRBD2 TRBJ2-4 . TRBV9 TGTGCCAGCAGCGTAGCTGTCATCCTAGCGGGGGGCGGACGAGAGCAGTACTTC CASSVAVILAGGGREQYF
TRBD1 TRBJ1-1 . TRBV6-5 TGTGCCAGCAGTTTGGACAGGGCAGTCACTGAAGCTTTCTTT CASSLDRAVTEAFF
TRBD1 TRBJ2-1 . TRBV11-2 TGTGCCAGCAGCTTAGCGGTCAGGGGGTTCTTCATTGAGCAGTTCTTC CASSLAVRGFFIEQFF
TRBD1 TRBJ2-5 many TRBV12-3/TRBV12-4 TGTGCCAGCAGTTTAGGACAGGGACACCAAGAGACCCAGTACTTC CASSLGQGHQETQYF
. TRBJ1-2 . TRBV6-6 TGTGCCAGCAGTTACATCCAGGGGCCGACGGAGGGCTACACCTTC CASSYIQGPTEGYTF